The clone carrying this T cell receptor (beta chain) is a singleton in its sample. What it binds is unknown. These data come from a study of T cell responses to AZD1222 COVID-19 vaccine. Germline CDR1 and CDR2: SGHDT and YYEEEE. V lost 1 base and J lost 3; bases outside the gene matches: 2. CDR3 length equals 15 residues. This table comes from immunoSEQ multiplex PCR, and its TCRdb copy is limited to in-frame clones, with some not included. This table has approximately 180,000 clones, 90% to 95% appearing once. Whole-study findings and limits: Dominant CD4 TCR responses targeted spike regions 160-218 and 743-854. Among those given AZD1222, only five or six were seropositive at baseline. Spike-specific TCR breadth and depth rose after two AZD1222 doses.

Sequenced material: peripheral blood, taken 28 days after the second dose of the MenACWY control vaccine. This receptor was obtained from an adult who received the MenACWY meningococcal vaccine as a control. The chain uses TRBV5-6 and TRBJ2-3; 10 bases align to TRBD2. The CDR3 loop is CASSLSSGGTDTQYF. The CDR3 coding sequence is TGTGCCAGCAGCTTGTCTAGCGGGGGAACAGATACGCAGTATTTT.